The source of this T cell receptor (beta chain) is a study of T cell responses to AZD1222 COVID-19 vaccine. About this clone itself: Its target is not known.

Some clones are missing from TCRdb's copy, which holds only in-frame ones; the method was immunoSEQ multiplex PCR. The sample has roughly 150,000 clones; around 92% are singletons. Study-wide findings and caveats: Females made up more of the donors, who were largely white British, and clonal diversity may have come out too low. Nearly half of spike-specific TCRs reportedly go after variant regions that carry no mutations.

The V gene lost 5 bases and the J gene lost 3 bases, with 13 bases spanning the gap. CDR1 is WSHSY, CDR2 SAAADI, per germline. This CDR3 comprises 15 residues. This TCR derives from an adult in good health. The gene calls are TRBV10-2 and TRBJ2-2; no firm D call. The sequences come from peripheral blood, collected on day 0 of AZD1222 vaccination. DNA for the CDR3: TGCGCCAGCAGTCCAGAGGCCCACTACACCGGGGAGCTGTTTTTT. Encoded protein: CASSPEAHYTGELFF.